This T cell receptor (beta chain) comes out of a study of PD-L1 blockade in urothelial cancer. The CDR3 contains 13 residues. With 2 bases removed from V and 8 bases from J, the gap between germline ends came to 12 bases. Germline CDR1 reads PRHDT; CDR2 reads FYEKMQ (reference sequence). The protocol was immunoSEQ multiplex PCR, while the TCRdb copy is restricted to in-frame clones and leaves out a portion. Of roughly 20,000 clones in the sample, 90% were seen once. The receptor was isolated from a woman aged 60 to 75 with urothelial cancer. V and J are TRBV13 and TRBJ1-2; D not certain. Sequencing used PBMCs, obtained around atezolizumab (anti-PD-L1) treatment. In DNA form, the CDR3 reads TGTGCCAGCAGCTTACGAGGGAGCGGCGGCTACACCTTC. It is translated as CASSLRGSGGYTF. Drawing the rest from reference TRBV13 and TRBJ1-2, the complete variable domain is AAGVIQSPRHLIKEKRETATLKCYPIPRHDTVYWYQQGPGQDPQFLISFYEKMQSDKGSIPDRFSAQQFSDYHSELNMSSLELGDSALYFCASSLRGSGGYTFGSGTRLTVV.